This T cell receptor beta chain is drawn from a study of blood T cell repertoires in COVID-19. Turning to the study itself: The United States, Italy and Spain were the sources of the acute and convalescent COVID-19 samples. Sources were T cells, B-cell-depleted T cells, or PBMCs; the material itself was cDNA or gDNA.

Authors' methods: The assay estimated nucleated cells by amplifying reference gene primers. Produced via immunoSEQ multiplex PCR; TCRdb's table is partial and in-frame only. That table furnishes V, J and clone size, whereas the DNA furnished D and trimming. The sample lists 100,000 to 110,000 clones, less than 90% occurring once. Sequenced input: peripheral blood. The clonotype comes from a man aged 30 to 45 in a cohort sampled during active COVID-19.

CDR3 in amino acids: CAWSVGGGGVNIQYF. CDR3 in DNA: TGTGCCTGGAGTGTAGGAGGGGGGGGTGTCAACATTCAGTACTTC. The rearrangement links TRBV30 to TRBJ2-4; weak D call: TRBD2 (7 bases). V lost 0 bases, J lost 7 bases, and 16 bases lay in between. Germline V gene lookup returns CDR1 GTSNPN and CDR2 SVGIG (reference sequence). The CDR3 is 15 residues long.